This T cell receptor beta chain is drawn from a study of vaccination and CD4 T cells after COVID-19. TCRdb reanalysed the PCR reads using MiXCR and keeps one entry per CDR3 protein. The repertoire consists of tens of thousands of distinct CDR3 sequences, with 50% to 70% occurring once and the leading ten covering around 0.97%. Germline CDR1 reads SNHLY; CDR2 reads FYNNEI. The CDR3 is 14 residues long. V was clipped by 4 bases and J by 6 bases, with 13 bases between them. This clonotype came up a few times. This material consisted of CD4+ T cells from blood, taken before SARS-CoV-2 vaccination. The clonotype originates from a human donor who had recovered from COVID-19. The chain uses TRBV2 and TRBJ1-5; maybe TRBD1 (5 bases). The CDR3 loop is CASSVSAGLQPQHF. CDR3 DNA: TGTGCCAGCAGTGTTTCGGCAGGGCTTCAGCCCCAGCATTTT.